This TCR beta chain was identified in a study of OX40 agonist ivuxolimab in advanced cancers. Across the whole study: The treatment was a fully human IgG2 OX40 agonist, ivuxolimab.

Some clones are missing from TCRdb's copy, which holds only in-frame ones; the method was immunoSEQ multiplex PCR. The sample contains some 83,000 clones, 65% to 85% of which appear only once. Autoimmune disease history or systemic immunosuppression excluded patients. Germline V gene data show CDR1 as LNHDA and CDR2 as SQIVND (reference sequence). This CDR3 comprises 14 residues. The V gene end was trimmed by 7 bases and the J gene end by 3 bases; junction bases not matched to a gene: 5. The sample here was CD4+ or CD8+ T cells sorted from blood, taken in a trial of the OX40 agonist ivuxolimab. J is TRBJ2-1 and V is TRBV19; 8 bases fit TRBD2. The receptor comes from an adult with an advanced solid tumor such as melanoma, head and neck, liver or kidney cancer. CDR3 sequence reads: CASKPRGGYNEQFF. The CDR3, as DNA: TGTGCCAGTAAACCCCGGGGGGGCTACAATGAGCAGTTCTTC.